What follows is one TCR beta chain and its context. Antigen: not known. Sequence at one end of the junction differs from germline and may be a read error. Arm-PCR of CDR3 regions and iRepertoire HTBI primers were used to build TCR beta libraries. MiXCR, applied by TCRdb to the multiplex PCR reads, yields one record per CDR3 protein. This sample carries approximately 300,000 distinct CDR3 sequences, roughly 18% of them seen once, and the ten largest clones take about 36%. The data were taken from a study of regulatory T cells in long-lasting Graves disease. Study-wide background: For under 3 months, newly diagnosed Graves' patients had been taking antithyroid drugs.

The time point here: newly diagnosed GD, antithyroid drugs for less than 3 months. PBMC RNA was the source of the TCR library. The study, taken as a whole, reports: Owing to a sample size that was small, accuracy may have been reduced.

The receptor comes from a female donor with Graves disease. Sample: peripheral blood mononuclear cells (PBMCs), taken at new diagnosis, from a patient treated with antithyroid drugs.

The CDR3 sequence: CASRGVADMTGDLFF. The CDR3, as DNA: TGCGCCAGCCGAGGGGTGGCGGACATGACCGGGGACCTGTTTTTT. The chain has TRBV5-1 and TRBJ2-2; D may be TRBD1 or TRBD2 (5 bases each). The CDR3 covers 15 residues. Germline V lookup: CDR1 SGHRS, CDR2 YFSETQ. Supplemented by reference TRBV5-1 and TRBJ2-2, the full variable domain reads KAGVTQTPRYLIKTRGQQVTLSCSPISGHRSVSWYQQTPGQGLQFLFEYFSETQRNKGNFPGRFSGRQFSNSRSEMNVSTLELGDSALYLCASRGVADMTGDLFFGEGSRLTVL.